This record concerns one T cell receptor beta chain sequence. This sample was included in a study of cytomegalovirus exposure and HLA in healthy donors. PCR employed 60 Vbeta and 13 Jbeta primers. Assay used: immunoSEQ multiplex PCR; TCRdb lists only in-frame clones, some missing. Counted here are around 130,000 clones, over 60% occurring once; the ten biggest clones make up approximately 1.4%. Germline CDR1 SGHNT, CDR2 YENEEA. The CDR3 sequence is 15 residues long. J was trimmed by 3 bases and V by 4 bases; bases with no gene match: 8. This clonotype originated in a young man in good health and CMV-seronegative. This chain uses TRBV11-3 with TRBJ1-1, with 7 positions matching TRBD1. Sample: PBMCs. CDR3 protein: CASSYTGAGDTEAFF. The CDR3 DNA reads TGTGCCAGCAGCTACACAGGGGCAGGCGACACTGAAGCTTTCTTT.